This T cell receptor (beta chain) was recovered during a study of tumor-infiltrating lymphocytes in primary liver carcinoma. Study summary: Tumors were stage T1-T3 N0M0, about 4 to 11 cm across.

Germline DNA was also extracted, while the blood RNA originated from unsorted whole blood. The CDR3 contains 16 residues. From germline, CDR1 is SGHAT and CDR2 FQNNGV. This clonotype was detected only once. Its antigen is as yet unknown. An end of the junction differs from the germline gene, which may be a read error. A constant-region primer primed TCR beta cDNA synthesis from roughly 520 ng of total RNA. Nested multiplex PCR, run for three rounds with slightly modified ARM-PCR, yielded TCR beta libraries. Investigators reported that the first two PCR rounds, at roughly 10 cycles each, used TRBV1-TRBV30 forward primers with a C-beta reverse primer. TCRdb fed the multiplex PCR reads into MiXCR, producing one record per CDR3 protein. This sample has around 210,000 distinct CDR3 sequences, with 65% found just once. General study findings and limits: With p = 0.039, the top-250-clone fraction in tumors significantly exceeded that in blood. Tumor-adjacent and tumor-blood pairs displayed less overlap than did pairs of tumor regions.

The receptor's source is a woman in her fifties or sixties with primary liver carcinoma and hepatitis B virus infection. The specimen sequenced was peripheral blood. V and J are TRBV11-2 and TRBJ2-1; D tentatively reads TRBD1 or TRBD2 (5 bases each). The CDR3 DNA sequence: TGTGCCAGCAGCTTAGTCGGGGCGGTAGTCTACAATGAGCAGTTGTTC. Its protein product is CASSLVGAVVYNEQLF.